A single sample gave rise to the 21 T cell receptor beta chains below, sequenced in a study of blood T cell repertoires in COVID-19. Some clones are missing from TCRdb's copy, which holds only in-frame ones; the method was immunoSEQ multiplex PCR. The data show some 210,000 clones, 90% to 95% seen once. The sample taken for sequencing was peripheral blood. These receptors all come from a man aged 55 to 70 with COVID-19, enrolled during active disease.

This clone was recorded only once. The genes are TRBV2 and TRBJ2-3; 7 positions match TRBD2. This CDR3 has 16 residues. Germline trimming cut 6 bases from V and 6 bases from J; bases unmatched to any gene: 15. Germline loops: CDR1 SNHLY, CDR2 FYNNEI. In DNA, the CDR3 is TGTGCCAGCAGCATCCTCCTGACTAGCCGGGTGGATACGCAGTATTTT. Translated: CASSILLTSRVDTQYF.

This rearrangement joins TRBV6-6 to TRBJ1-5, with 7 bases fitting TRBD1. This CDR3 is built from 15 residues. V trimming: 0 bases; J trimming: 9 bases; junction bases outside the gene matches: 8. In germline, CDR1 is MNHNY, CDR2 SVGAGI (reference sequence). The CDR3 loop reads CASSYSGRGSGPQHF. The DNA of the CDR3 is TGTGCCAGCAGTTACTCGGGCAGGGGGAGTGGGCCCCAGCATTTT.

The chain combines TRBV5-1 with TRBJ1-2, with 8 nucleotides matching TRBD1. Germline trimming cut 4 bases from V and 6 bases from J; bases unmatched to any gene: 8. Germline assignment: CDR1 SGHRS and CDR2 YFSETQ. This CDR3 is built from 14 residues. Here the CDR3 DNA reads TGCGCCAGCAGCCCGGACAGGGTGTCAAATGGCTACACCTTC. Protein sequence: CASSPDRVSNGYTF.

The chain is built from TRBV11-1 and TRBJ2-7; the D is unclear. Trimming took 5 bases from V and 3 from J, leaving 11 bases between them. The V gene's germline CDR1 is SGHAT and CDR2 FQDESV (reference sequence). CDR3 size: 13 residues. CDR3 DNA sequence: TGTGCCAGCAGCCGTAGCCCCTACTACGAGCAGTACTTC. As protein: CASSRSPYYEQYF.

The J gene is TRBJ2-2, the V gene TRBV19; D is unclear. The CDR3 has 14 residues. Germline assignment: CDR1 LNHDA and CDR2 SQIVND (reference sequence). V lost 4 bases, J lost 4 bases, and 10 bases lay in between. The CDR3 coding sequence is TGTGCCAGTAGTAACGCGTGGAGCACCGGGGAGCTGTTTTTT. It yields the protein CASSNAWSTGELFF.

The chain joins TRBV28 to TRBJ1-5; 7 nucleotides match TRBD1. CDR1 and CDR2 (germline): MDHEN, SYDVKM. The CDR3 spans 17 residues. The V and J ends lost 1 base and 3 bases, in that order; junction bases with no gene match: 9. CDR3 DNA: TGTGCCAGCAGTTTATACGGAGGACAGGCAATCAATCAGCCCCAGCATTTT. Translated, it gives CASSLYGGQAINQPQHF.

The rearrangement uses TRBV4-2 and TRBJ1-3; D uncertain. V lost 0 bases, J lost 2 bases, and 5 bases lay in between. This CDR3 has 14 residues. From germline, CDR1 is LGHNA and CDR2 YNFKEQ. The CDR3 DNA reads as TGTGCCAGCAGCCAAGATACAGCTGGAAACACCATATATTTT. Its translation: CASSQDTAGNTIYF.

The V call is TRBV19, the J call TRBJ2-1, with D possibly matching TRBD2 (5 bases). Germline V gives CDR1 LNHDA, CDR2 SQIVND (reference sequence). The germline V and J ends were trimmed by 7 bases and 9 bases, with 16 bases remaining between them. There are 13 residues in the CDR3. The CDR3 loop is CASKSPGEGEQFF. DNA for the CDR3: TGTGCCAGTAAGAGTCCGGGTGAGGGTGAGCAGTTCTTC.

J is TRBJ2-6 and V is TRBV2; unclear D gene. Germline CDR1 SNHLY, CDR2 FYNNEI. This CDR3 has 17 amino acids. Trimming shortened V by 5 bases and J by 0 bases, and 14 bases separated the two germline ends. The CDR3 loop is CASSRGPLNSGANVLTF. The CDR3 DNA reads as TGTGCCAGCAGTCGAGGTCCCCTGAACTCTGGGGCCAACGTCCTGACTTTC.

The CDR3, as DNA: TGTGCCAGCTCACCGGTGGGACAGGGGGAAGCTTTCTTT. Residues: CASSPVGQGEAFF. The chain links TRBV18 to TRBJ1-1, with 10 bases aligning to TRBD1. This CDR3 has 13 residues. J was trimmed by 8 bases and V by 3 bases; bases with no gene match: 3. In germline, CDR1 is KGHSH, CDR2 LQKENI.

The rearrangement uses TRBV6-5 and TRBJ1-1; 9 bases line up with TRBD1. Germline values: CDR1 MNHEY, CDR2 SVGAGI. This CDR3 contains 13 residues. The junction had 2 bases not matched to a gene; V was cut back by 5 bases and J by 4 bases. In DNA, the CDR3 is TGTGCCAGCAGTAACAGGGGGCTCACTGAAGCTTTCTTT. This gives the protein CASSNRGLTEAFF.

The chain recombines TRBV7-2 with TRBJ1-2; D not resolved. Germline loops: CDR1 SGHTA, CDR2 FQGNSA. The CDR3 extends over 14 amino acids. Trimming took 6 bases from V and 13 from J, leaving 24 bases between them. This CDR3 reads CASSFTGPTFAGTF. CDR3 in DNA: TGTGCCAGCAGTTTCACCGGGCCGACTTTTGCGGGCACCTTC.

This chain connects TRBV6-5 to TRBJ2-1; 9 positions agree with TRBD1. The V gene end was trimmed by 9 bases and the J gene end by 2 bases; junction bases not matched to a gene: 8. The CDR3 runs to 15 residues. In germline, CDR1 is MNHEY, CDR2 SVGAGI. This chain's CDR3 is CASQSGQGTYNEQFF. The DNA for the CDR3 is TGTGCCAGTCAATCGGGACAGGGAACCTACAATGAGCAGTTCTTC.

This clone has a single count. The V and J genes are TRBV5-1 and TRBJ2-7; D ambiguous. The CDR3 has 14 residues. V was cut by 3 bases and J by 0 bases, with 10 bases left in between. Germline CDR1 and CDR2: SGHRS and YFSETQ. CDR3 amino acids: CASSYGGSSYEQYF. The CDR3 coding sequence is TGCGCCAGCAGCTACGGCGGTAGCTCCTACGAGCAGTACTTC.

The gene calls are TRBV5-4 and TRBJ2-3, with 12 bases identical to TRBD2. V gave up 4 bases and J gave up 2 bases; unmatched junction bases: 5. There are 16 residues in the CDR3. Per the germline V gene, CDR1 is SGHNT and CDR2 is YYREEE (reference sequence). The CDR3 is CASSDPSGRDTDTQYF. CDR3 coding DNA: TGTGCCAGCAGCGACCCTAGCGGGAGGGACACAGATACGCAGTATTTT.

The chain is built from TRBV30 and TRBJ1-4, with 9 bases that match TRBD1. V lost 2 bases to trimming and J lost 7 bases; unmatched junction nucleotides: 5. The CDR3 consists of 14 residues. Looked up from germline, CDR1 is GTSNPN and CDR2 is SVGIG (reference sequence). The CDR3, as DNA: TGTGCCTGGAGTAAAGACAGGGGGGTTGAAAAACTGTTTTTT. This sequence encodes CAWSKDRGVEKLFF. Based on the CDR3 plus reference TRBV30 and TRBJ1-4, the full variable domain is SQTIHQWPATLVQPVGSPLSLECTVEGTSNPNLYWYRQAAGRGLQLLFYSVGIGQISSEVPQNLSASRPQDRQFILSSKKLLLSDSGFYLCAWSKDRGVEKLFFGSGTQLSVL.

The chain couples TRBV19 to TRBJ1-1; D not certain. Germline V gene lookup returns CDR1 LNHDA and CDR2 SQIVND (reference sequence). V gave up 4 bases and J gave up 2 bases, with 14 bases separating them. The CDR3 is 15 residues long. The DNA for the CDR3 is TGTGCCAGTAGTAGCCGGGCGGGAATCAACACTGAAGCTTTCTTT. Protein product: CASSSRAGINTEAFF.

This chain uses TRBV27 with TRBJ1-4; a possible D gene is TRBD1 (6 bases). The V and J ends lost 2 bases and 7 bases respectively, with 17 bases between them. Germline CDR1 MNHEY, CDR2 SMNVEV (reference sequence). This CDR3 has 16 residues. The chain's CDR3 is CASSLVRGGPGEKLFF. CDR3 in DNA: TGTGCCAGCAGTTTAGTTCGCGGGGGCCCGGGTGAAAAACTGTTTTTT.

The gene calls are TRBV2 and TRBJ2-1; TRBD2 agrees at 8 bases. V dropped 8 bases and J dropped 3; count of bases not matched to a gene: 12. From germline, CDR1 is SNHLY and CDR2 FYNNEI. The CDR3 length is 16 residues. The CDR3, as DNA: TGTGCCAGCGAAGCAAATAGCGGGAACGGCTACAATGAGCAGTTCTTC. Translation: CASEANSGNGYNEQFF.

This chain uses TRBV2 with TRBJ2-1; perhaps TRBD2 as D (7 bases). Germline lookup yields CDR1 SNHLY and CDR2 FYNNEI. The CDR3 runs to 15 residues. V gave up 7 bases and J gave up 9 bases, with 22 bases separating them. The CDR3 spells CASMISGGGASEQFF. In nucleotides, the CDR3 is TGTGCCAGCATGATCAGTGGAGGGGGGGCCAGTGAGCAGTTCTTC.

The chain is built from TRBV7-3 and TRBJ1-1; perhaps TRBD1 as D (5 bases). Trimming removed 0 bases at V and 13 bases at J, with 18 bases between. Germline loops: CDR1 SGHTA, CDR2 FQGTGA. The CDR3 runs 14 residues. CDR3 nucleotide sequence: TGTGCCAGCAGCTTAACCCCCCGGGGGAGCCGGCATTTCTTT. Encoded protein: CASSLTPRGSRHFF.